The clone carrying this T cell receptor beta chain was seen a few times. Its antigen remains unidentified. Expressed TCRB transcripts were sequenced because the isolated RNA had all been reverse transcribed beforehand. Clones were sequenced by immunoSEQ multiplex PCR, and TCRdb holds only the in-frame ones, with some missing. Here the sample spans around 320,000 clones, around 13% being singletons. The entry originates in a study of beta chain features in type 1 diabetes. Study-level findings and limits: Patients with type 1 diabetes showed fewer VDJ junction insertions and more deletions.

Trimming stripped 2 bases from V and 10 bases from J, with 15 bases between. The germline gives CDR1 MGHRA, CDR2 YSYEKL. This CDR3 spans 14 amino acids. This chain joins TRBV4-1 and TRBJ2-1, with D tentatively TRBD2 (5 bases). Sequencing was done on a sample of central memory CD4+ T cells from blood. The receptor was derived from a man aged 25 to 40 in good health. The CDR3 reads CASSQIRETREQFF. The CDR3 coding sequence is TGCGCCAGCAGCCAAATCCGGGAAACCCGGGAGCAGTTCTTC.